This entry lists 29 T cell receptor beta chains sequenced from one sample in a study of graft-versus-host responses after intestinal transplantation. The protocol was immunoSEQ multiplex PCR, while the TCRdb copy is restricted to in-frame clones and leaves out a portion. The sample has some 39,000 clones, roughly 93% seen once. This material consisted of PBMCs, taken around 720 days after intestinal transplantation. These receptors all come from a human patient who received an intestinal transplant, so some T cells may come from the graft donor.

A single count supports this clone. The chain employs TRBV4-1 and TRBJ2-1; 7 bases are a match to TRBD2. The ends lost 3 bases at V and 7 bases at J; junction bases unmatched: 15. The germline V gene has CDR1 MGHRA and CDR2 YSYEKL. The CDR3 runs 17 residues. Here the CDR3 DNA reads TGCGCCAGCAGCCACCCTATGACGGGGCGGGAGTGGAATGAGCAGTTCTTC. Translated, it gives CASSHPMTGREWNEQFF.

The count of this clone is one. V is TRBV15 and J is TRBJ2-7; the D is unclear. Trimming pared 5 bases from V and 2 bases from J, leaving 10 bases between. The CDR3 totals 13 residues. The germline V gene encodes CDR1 LNHNV and CDR2 YYDKDF (reference sequence). CDR3 sequence reads: CATSVDTTYEQYF. DNA of the CDR3: TGTGCCACCAGCGTCGACACGACCTACGAGCAGTACTTC.

The chain is built from TRBV10-1 and TRBJ2-3; D not certain. Trimming took 4 bases from V and 5 from J, leaving 10 bases between them. This CDR3 contains 13 residues. Germline CDR1 and CDR2: WNHNN and SYGVQD (reference sequence). The CDR3, as DNA: TGCGCCAGCAGTGGGGGTTCGGTAGATACGCAGTATTTT. It translates to CASSGGSVDTQYF.

The count of this clone is one. The V gene is TRBV5-1, the J gene TRBJ2-5; 8 bases are shared with TRBD2. V gave up 4 bases and J gave up 0 bases; unmatched junction bases: 2. Germline V CDR1 and CDR2: SGHRS, YFSETQ. The CDR3 contains 14 residues. The CDR3 region is CASSTSGDQETQYF. CDR3 bases: TGCGCCAGCAGCACTAGCGGAGACCAAGAGACCCAGTACTTC.

The chain has TRBV25-1 and TRBJ2-6; D uncertain. Germline assignment: CDR1 MGHDK and CDR2 SYGVNS. This CDR3 spans 14 amino acids. V lost 7 bases, J lost 0 bases, and 7 bases lay in between. CDR3 DNA: TGTGCCAGCATGCGGAGCTCTGGGGCCAACGTCCTGACTTTC. This translates into CASMRSSGANVLTF.

The chain links TRBV13 to TRBJ2-1; TRBD2 is a possible D gene (6 bases). Germline V CDR1 and CDR2: PRHDT, FYEKMQ (reference sequence). The ends were cut back, 0 bases at V and 9 bases at J, with 12 bases in the middle. The CDR3 is 14 amino acids. CDR3 amino acids: CASSLGGGNTEQFF. The CDR3 nucleotides read TGTGCCAGCAGCTTAGGTGGCGGGAATACTGAGCAGTTCTTC.

This chain links TRBV28 with TRBJ2-1; 7 nucleotides match TRBD2. There are 14 residues in the CDR3. CDR1 and CDR2 from the germline V gene are MDHEN and SYDVKM. After removal of 4 bases from V and 2 bases from J, the junction contained 2 bases not matched to a gene. The CDR3 sequence: CASSWSGAYNEQFF. The CDR3 nucleotides are TGTGCCAGCAGTTGGAGCGGGGCCTACAATGAGCAGTTCTTC.

This chain joins TRBV11-1 and TRBJ2-5; no clear D gene. The CDR3 is 11 amino acids. CDR1 is SGHAT and CDR2 is FQDESV in the germline V gene (reference sequence). V lost 3 bases, J lost 4 bases, and 3 bases lay in between. The CDR3 here is CASSLGETQYF. CDR3 DNA sequence: TGTGCCAGCAGCTTGGGAGAGACCCAGTACTTC.

This clone was seen a few times. The rearrangement joins TRBV7-9 to TRBJ1-1; D may be TRBD1 (6 bases). Per germline, CDR1 SEHNR and CDR2 FQNEAQ (reference sequence). The CDR3 sequence is 15 residues long. With 2 bases removed from V and 1 base from J, the gap between germline ends came to 11 bases. CDR3 in amino acids: CASSLTPGANTEAFF. CDR3 nucleotide sequence: TGTGCCAGCAGCTTAACCCCAGGGGCGAACACTGAAGCTTTCTTT. Based on the CDR3 plus reference TRBV7-9 and TRBJ1-1, the full variable domain is DTGVSQNPRHKITKRGQNVTFRCDPISEHNRLYWYRQTLGQGPEFLTYFQNEAQLEKSRLLSDRFSAERPKGSFSTLEIQRTEQGDSAMYLCASSLTPGANTEAFFGQGTRLTVV.

The chain carries TRBV9 and TRBJ2-5; no clear D gene. CDR1 SGDLS and CDR2 YYNGEE come from the germline V gene. The CDR3 totals 10 residues. V was pared by 5 bases and J by 4 bases, with 3 bases between. The CDR3: CASSTETQYF. The CDR3 DNA reads as TGTGCCAGCAGTACAGAGACCCAGTACTTC.

The chain carries TRBV4-1 and TRBJ2-1; no reliable D call. The CDR3 consists of 13 residues. The V gene's germline CDR1 is MGHRA and CDR2 YSYEKL. Trimming removed 0 bases from V and 3 bases from J, with 3 bases in between. The CDR3 protein is CASSQDSYNEQFF. In nucleotides, the CDR3 is TGCGCCAGCAGCCAAGACAGCTACAATGAGCAGTTCTTC.

The DNA for the CDR3 is TGTGCCAGTAGTATACCGGACGGACGAATCGGCATGAACACTGAAGCTTTCTTT. Translation gives CASSIPDGRIGMNTEAFF. The chain joins TRBV19 to TRBJ1-1; D gene ambiguous. Trimming left V 2 bases short and J 0 bases short, with 19 bases between. The length of the CDR3 is 18 residues. From germline, CDR1 is LNHDA and CDR2 SQIVND (reference sequence).

In its sample, this clone was seen a few times. The rearrangement uses TRBV25-1 and TRBJ2-5; the D gene is possibly TRBD1 (6 bases). The V end was cut by 5 bases, the J end by 2 bases, with 12 bases between. There are 14 residues in the CDR3. Germline assignment: CDR1 MGHDK and CDR2 SYGVNS. The CDR3 DNA sequence: TGTGCCAGCAGTCAAAGAGGGGGTCAAGAGACCCAGTACTTC. Protein: CASSQRGGQETQYF.

The V call is TRBV11-2, the J call TRBJ2-7, with D unclear. The V gene lost 2 bases and the J gene lost 12 bases, with 23 bases spanning the gap. The CDR3 length is 15 residues. Germline CDR1 reads SGHAT; CDR2 reads FQNNGV. The CDR3 reads CASSLQRGRAQVPYF. CDR3 coding DNA: TGTGCCAGCAGCTTACAACGCGGTCGGGCCCAAGTTCCGTACTTC.

This clone came up once. The CDR3 loop is CAWSVGGPSYEQYF. The CDR3 DNA is TGTGCCTGGAGTGTAGGGGGGCCCTCCTACGAGCAGTACTTC. This sequence joins TRBV30 and TRBJ2-7, with D possibly called TRBD1 or TRBD2 (6 bases each). This CDR3 is built from 14 residues. The V end was cut by 0 bases, the J end by 0 bases, with 9 bases between. The germline V gene has CDR1 GTSNPN and CDR2 SVGIG (reference sequence).

The chain uses TRBV5-1 and TRBJ2-3; a weak D match, TRBD1 (5 bases). V was pared by 0 bases and J by 0 bases, with 8 bases between. This CDR3 spans 15 amino acids. Germline lookup yields CDR1 SGHRS and CDR2 YFSETQ. Here the CDR3 reads CASSLVGASTDTQYF. The CDR3 DNA sequence: TGCGCCAGCAGCTTGGTAGGGGCTAGCACAGATACGCAGTATTTT. Together with reference TRBV5-1 and TRBJ2-3, the CDR3 gives the full variable domain: KAGVTQTPRYLIKTRGQQVTLSCSPISGHRSVSWYQQTPGQGLQFLFEYFSETQRNKGNFPGRFSGRQFSNSRSEMNVSTLELGDSALYLCASSLVGASTDTQYFGPGTRLTVL.

The V call is TRBV2, the J call TRBJ2-2; no reliable D call. V dropped 6 bases and J dropped 6 bases, with 14 bases sitting between them. This CDR3 is built from 14 residues. Germline V CDR1 and CDR2: SNHLY, FYNNEI. The CDR3 region has the DNA TGTGCCAGCAGACCCCCGCTAGAGGCCGGGGAGCTGTTTTTT. Residues: CASRPPLEAGELFF. The whole variable domain, remainder taken from reference TRBV2 and TRBJ2-2, is EPEVTQTPSHQVTQMGQEVILRCVPISNHLYFYWYRQILGQKVEFLVSFYNNEISEKSEIFDDQFSVERPDGSNFTLKIRSTKLEDSAMYFCASRPPLEAGELFFGEGSRLTVL.

The gene calls are TRBV15 and TRBJ1-2, with a possible D match to TRBD1 (5 bases). Deletions cut 5 bases from V and 2 bases from J, with 9 bases between. The CDR3 spans 13 residues. The germline V gene encodes CDR1 LNHNV and CDR2 YYDKDF (reference sequence). Here the CDR3 DNA reads TGTGCCACCAGCGACGCAGGGAACTATGGCTACACCTTC. As protein: CATSDAGNYGYTF. The entire variable domain, with the rest obtained from reference TRBV15 and TRBJ1-2, is as follows: DAMVIQNPRYQVTQFGKPVTLSCSQTLNHNVMYWYQQKSSQAPKLLFHYYDKDFNNEADTPDNFQSRRPNTSFCFLDIRSPGLGDTAMYLCATSDAGNYGYTFGSGTRLTVV.

The chain couples TRBV4-1 to TRBJ1-4; D is perhaps TRBD1 (6 bases). V was trimmed by 2 bases and J by 4 bases, leaving 11 bases between them. Germline V gene data show CDR1 as MGHRA and CDR2 as YSYEKL. The CDR3 sequence is 15 residues long. The CDR3, as DNA: TGCGCCAGCAGCCAAATACAGGGTAGTAATGAAAAACTGTTTTTT. It specifies CASSQIQGSNEKLFF.

The chain links TRBV5-1 to TRBJ1-6, with TRBD1 matching over 9 bases. Germline lookup yields CDR1 SGHRS and CDR2 YFSETQ. The CDR3 has 16 amino acids. Unmatched junction bases numbered 16, after V lost 4 bases and J lost 14 bases. The CDR3 bases are TGCGCCAGCAGCAGCGCCCGGGACAGGGATTTTCAGACCCTCCACTTT. This codes for CASSSARDRDFQTLHF.

The chain employs TRBV6-6 and TRBJ1-5; no clear D. There are 13 residues in the CDR3. V lost 2 bases, J lost 6 bases, and 8 bases lay in between. The germline V gene has CDR1 MNHNY and CDR2 SVGAGI (reference sequence). For the CDR3, the DNA is TGTGCCAGCAGTTACGAGGTGGGTCAGCCCCAGCATTTT. Translation gives CASSYEVGQPQHF.

V is TRBV10-3 and J is TRBJ1-2; maybe TRBD1 (5 bases). CDR3 length equals 18 residues. The germline gives CDR1 ENHRY, CDR2 SYGVKD. Trimming cost V 0 bases and J 0 bases, with 17 bases left between them. In DNA form, the CDR3 reads TGTGCCATCAGTGAGTCCCTCGGACGGGGGTCAGCTAACTATGGCTACACCTTC. This encodes CAISESLGRGSANYGYTF.

This chain joins TRBV4-1 and TRBJ2-1; D not resolved. Per the germline V gene, CDR1 is MGHRA and CDR2 is YSYEKL. This CDR3 comprises 13 residues. Trimming removed 1 base at V and 10 bases at J, with 11 bases between. The CDR3 DNA sequence: TGCGCCAGCAGCCAAGCCTTGCGGCCAGAGCAGTTCTTC. Encoded protein: CASSQALRPEQFF.

This clone was recorded only once. This chain uses TRBV10-1 with TRBJ2-1, with D perhaps assigned TRBD1 or TRBD2 (5 bases each). This CDR3 region has 15 residues. Per germline, CDR1 WNHNN and CDR2 SYGVQD (reference sequence). Trimming stripped 3 bases from V and 1 base from J, with 10 bases between. This chain's CDR3 is CASSDGTVSYNEQFF. The CDR3 DNA reads TGCGCCAGCAGTGACGGGACGGTATCCTACAATGAGCAGTTCTTC.

The chain carries TRBV7-6 and TRBJ1-1; D is undetermined. CDR1 and CDR2 from the germline V gene are SGHVS and FNYEAQ. V gave up 4 bases and J gave up 8 bases, with 8 bases separating them. The length of the CDR3 is 11 residues. The CDR3 region has the DNA TGTGCCAGCAGCTACAGAGACGAAGCTTTCTTT. This translates into CASSYRDEAFF.

The chain uses TRBV7-2 and TRBJ2-7; TRBD2 might be the D (5 bases). V was shortened by 2 bases and J by 2 bases, with 7 bases between the two germline ends. There are 13 residues in the CDR3. Germline V CDR1 and CDR2: SGHTA, FQGNSA. The DNA for the CDR3 is TGTGCCAGCAGCTTACGGGATGCCTACGAGCAGTACTTC. Translation gives CASSLRDAYEQYF.

The chain employs TRBV19 and TRBJ2-7; 7 bases agree with TRBD1. The germline V gene has CDR1 LNHDA and CDR2 SQIVND (reference sequence). Germline trimming cut 5 bases from V and 1 base from J; bases unmatched to any gene: 5. The CDR3 is made up of 14 amino acids. The chain's CDR3 is CASSSQGQSYEQYF. DNA of the CDR3: TGTGCCAGTAGTTCGCAGGGACAGTCCTACGAGCAGTACTTC. The whole variable domain, filled in from reference TRBV19 and TRBJ2-7, reads DGGITQSPKYLFRKEGQNVTLSCEQNLNHDAMYWYRQDPGQGLRLIYYSQIVNDFQKGDIAEGYSVSREKKESFPLTVTSAQKNPTAFYLCASSSQGQSYEQYFGPGTRLTVT.

The V gene is TRBV6-4, the J gene TRBJ2-6; D gene unclear. Germline loops: CDR1 MRHNA, CDR2 SNTAGT. Trimming took off 0 bases at V and 0 bases at J, with 3 bases between the two ends. The CDR3 has 15 amino acids. The CDR3 nucleotides are TGTGCCAGCAGTGACTCGAACTCTGGGGCCAACGTCCTGACTTTC. Translation gives CASSDSNSGANVLTF.

This clone was detected once. The rearrangement links TRBV12-5 to TRBJ2-5; TRBD2 matches at 9 bases. The V and J ends lost 0 bases and 4 bases, in that order; junction bases with no gene match: 9. This CDR3 contains 17 residues. Germline lookup yields CDR1 LGHNT and CDR2 FRNRAP. The CDR3 is CASGLVLREGFGETQYF. In nucleotides, the CDR3 is TGTGCTAGTGGTTTGGTTCTGCGGGAGGGTTTTGGAGAGACCCAGTACTTC.